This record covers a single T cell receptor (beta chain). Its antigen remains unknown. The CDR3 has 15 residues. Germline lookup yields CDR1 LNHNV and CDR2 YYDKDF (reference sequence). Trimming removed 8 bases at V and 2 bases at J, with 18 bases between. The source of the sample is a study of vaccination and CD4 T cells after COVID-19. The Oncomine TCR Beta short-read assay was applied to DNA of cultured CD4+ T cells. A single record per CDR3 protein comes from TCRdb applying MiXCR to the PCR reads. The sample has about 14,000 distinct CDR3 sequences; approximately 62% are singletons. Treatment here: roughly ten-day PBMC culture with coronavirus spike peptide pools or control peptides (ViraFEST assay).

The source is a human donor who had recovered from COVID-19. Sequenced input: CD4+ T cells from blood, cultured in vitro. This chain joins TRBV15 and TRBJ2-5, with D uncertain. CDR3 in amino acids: CATQRQFIRQETQYF. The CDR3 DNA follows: TGTGCCACCCAACGTCAGTTCATCCGTCAAGAGACCCAGTACTTC.